The subject of this entry is one TCR beta chain. V was trimmed by 1 base and J by 1 base, leaving 11 bases between them. Germline lookup yields CDR1 SGHVS and CDR2 FQNEAQ. This CDR3 region has 15 residues. Authors' processing steps: Reference gene primer amplification in the assay estimated nucleated cell counts. Repertoires were generated with immunoSEQ multiplex PCR, while TCRdb's copy carries only in-frame clones and drops some. V, J and clone size reflect that table, while D and trimming were determined from the DNA. The table records roughly 300,000 clones, roughly 85% of them present only once. The record originates from a study of blood T cell repertoires in COVID-19. About the research overall: COVID-19 samples, acute and convalescent, were from the United States, Italy and Spain. From T cells, B-cell-depleted T cells, or PBMCs came the material, which was cDNA or gDNA.

This chain joins TRBV7-8 and TRBJ2-7, with D possibly matching TRBD1 (6 bases). Sequences were obtained from peripheral blood. The clonotype originates from a human donor in a cohort sampled during active COVID-19. The CDR3 nucleotides read TGTGCCAGCAGCTTAGGCCTCAGGGGATCCTACGAGCAGTACTTC. This encodes CASSLGLRGSYEQYF.